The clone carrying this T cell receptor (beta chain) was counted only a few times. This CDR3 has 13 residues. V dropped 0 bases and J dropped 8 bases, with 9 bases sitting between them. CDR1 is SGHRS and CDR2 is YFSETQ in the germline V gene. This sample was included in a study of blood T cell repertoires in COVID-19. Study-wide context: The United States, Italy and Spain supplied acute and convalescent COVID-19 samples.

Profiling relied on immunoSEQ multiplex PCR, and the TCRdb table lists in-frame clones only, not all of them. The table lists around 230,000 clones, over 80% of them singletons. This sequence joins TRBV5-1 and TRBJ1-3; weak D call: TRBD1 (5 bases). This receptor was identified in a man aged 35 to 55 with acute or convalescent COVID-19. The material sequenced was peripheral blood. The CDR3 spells CASSLEGFDTIYF. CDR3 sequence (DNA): TGCGCCAGCAGCTTGGAGGGGTTTGACACCATATATTTT. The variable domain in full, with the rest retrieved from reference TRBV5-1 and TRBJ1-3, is KAGVTQTPRYLIKTRGQQVTLSCSPISGHRSVSWYQQTPGQGLQFLFEYFSETQRNKGNFPGRFSGRQFSNSRSEMNVSTLELGDSALYLCASSLEGFDTIYFGEGSWLTVV.